This T cell receptor (beta chain) was identified during a study of blood T cell repertoires in COVID-19. Study-level background: The United States, Italy and Spain supplied acute and convalescent COVID-19 samples. The analysed material was cDNA or gDNA that came from T cells, B-cell-depleted T cells, or PBMCs.

This CDR3 has 15 residues. The germline V gene has CDR1 SGHTA and CDR2 FQGNSA. Trimming took off 1 base at V and 5 bases at J, with 14 bases between the two ends. Original data processing: Estimation of nucleated cell counts was performed using reference gene primer amplification. Sequencing used immunoSEQ multiplex PCR; TCRdb keeps in-frame clones, though not all of them. That table supplies the V and J calls and clone size; D and trimming were determined from the DNA. The sample yields a few hundred thousand clones, around 88% seen once. The sequencing input was peripheral blood. The V and J genes are TRBV7-2 and TRBJ1-2, with a weak D call TRBD1 (5 bases). This TCR derives from a woman aged 45-60 years with acute or convalescent COVID-19. CDR3 DNA: TGTGCCAGCAGCTTAGGAAGCAGGGCTGATTATGGCTACACCTTC. Translating gives CASSLGSRADYGYTF.